The 24 T cell receptor beta chains given below trace back to one sample, sequenced in a study of radiotherapy plus CTLA-4 blockade in lung cancer. Assay used: immunoSEQ multiplex PCR; TCRdb lists only in-frame clones, some missing. The data contain approximately 28,000 clones, around three quarters of them singletons. Material: peripheral blood, obtained from a patient treated with radiotherapy plus ipilimumab. These receptors came from a human donor with non-small cell lung cancer that progressed on radiotherapy plus ipilimumab.

This clone has just a few counts. The CDR3 region is CASSLGASGIRFF. CDR3 nucleotide sequence: TGTGCCAGCAGTTTGGGGGCTAGCGGGATTCGGTTCTTC. The genes are TRBV6-5 and TRBJ2-1; TRBD2 aligns across 9 bases. Trimming at V came to 4 bases and at J to 15 bases, leaving 10 bases not matched to a gene. Per germline, CDR1 MNHEY and CDR2 SVGAGI. This CDR3 has 13 residues.

This clone has just a few counts. The V gene is TRBV19, the J gene TRBJ1-3; possible D gene TRBD1, 6 bases. CDR3 size: 16 residues. V lost 5 bases to trimming and J lost 2 bases, with 16 bases between them. CDR1 and CDR2 (germline): LNHDA, SQIVND (reference sequence). CDR3 nucleotides: TGTGCCAGTAGTCGCATCCAGGGGAAGACTGGAAACACCATATATTTT. This translates into CASSRIQGKTGNTIYF.

The CDR3 loop reads CSVGGVGGPHGYTF. The CDR3 bases are TGCAGCGTTGGAGGGGTAGGGGGGCCGCATGGCTACACCTTC. This sequence joins TRBV29-1 and TRBJ1-2; D perhaps matches TRBD1 (6 bases). Trimming cost V 4 bases and J 6 bases, with 18 bases left between them. Germline-derived CDR1 and CDR2 are SQVTM and ANQGSEA. There are 14 residues in the CDR3.

CDR3 region: CASSLAMSTEAFF. The CDR3 DNA follows: TGTGCCAGCAGCTTGGCCATGAGCACTGAAGCTTTCTTT. The chain employs TRBV5-6 and TRBJ1-1; D is unclear. Between the trimmed V and J ends, which lost 0 bases and 4 bases, there was a span of 7 bases. The length of the CDR3 is 13 residues. The germline V gene has CDR1 SGHDT and CDR2 YYEEEE.

V gene TRBV28 combines with J gene TRBJ1-4, with TRBD1 matching 8 bases. V shed 2 bases, J shed 7 bases, and the junction held 3 bases outside the gene matches. This CDR3 contains 14 residues. CDR1 is MDHEN, CDR2 SYDVKM, per germline. The CDR3 is CASSLRDRREKLFF. The CDR3 DNA follows: TGTGCCAGCAGTTTAAGGGACAGGCGTGAAAAACTGTTTTTT.

The rearrangement joins TRBV6-5 to TRBJ2-7; 8 bases are shared with TRBD2. Germline values: CDR1 MNHEY, CDR2 SVGAGI. This CDR3 is built from 15 residues. J was trimmed by 2 bases and V by 5 bases; bases with no gene match: 8. The CDR3, as DNA: TGTGCCAGCAGTAACCCCCGGGGGGGGGCCTACGAGCAGTACTTC. Amino acids: CASSNPRGGAYEQYF.

Written as DNA, the CDR3 is TGTGCCAGCAGCCCCCGGGCCGGGACAGCGAACACCGGGGAGCTGTTTTTT. As protein: CASSPRAGTANTGELFF. The chain has TRBV9 and TRBJ2-2; 7 bases map to TRBD1. Trimming took 4 bases from V and 0 from J; bases not matched to a gene: 9. The CDR3 covers 17 residues. CDR1 is SGDLS, CDR2 YYNGEE, per germline. Using reference TRBV9 and TRBJ2-2 for the parts outside the CDR3, the full variable domain is DSGVTQTPKHLITATGQRVTLRCSPRSGDLSVYWYQQSLDQGLQFLIQYYNGEERAKGNILERFSAQQFPDLHSELNLSSLELGDSALYFCASSPRAGTANTGELFFGEGSRLTVL.

The chain is built from TRBV6-6 and TRBJ2-7; 10 bases match TRBD1. The CDR3 runs to 15 residues. V was clipped by 5 bases and J by 4 bases; unmatched bases: 8. CDR1 MNHNY and CDR2 SVGAGI come from the germline V gene (reference sequence). Here the CDR3 DNA reads TGTGCCAGCAGTGACCGGGACAGGGGATTATACGAGCAGTACTTC. It yields the protein CASSDRDRGLYEQYF.

The J gene is TRBJ2-7, the V gene TRBV18; 14 nucleotides match TRBD2. The germline V gene encodes CDR1 KGHSH and CDR2 LQKENI. There are 16 residues in the CDR3. The ends lost 0 bases at V and 6 bases at J; junction bases unmatched: 4. The CDR3 region has the DNA TGTGCCAGCTCACCACCGACTAGCGGGGGGGCCTTCGAGCAGTACTTC. As protein: CASSPPTSGGAFEQYF.

The chain uses TRBV28 and TRBJ1-4, with unresolved D. The CDR3 totals 15 residues. The germline gives CDR1 MDHEN, CDR2 SYDVKM. The V and J ends lost 3 bases and 5 bases respectively, with 13 bases between them. CDR3 loop: CASSFRLRVNEKLFF. CDR3 bases: TGTGCCAGCAGTTTCCGGTTGCGAGTCAATGAAAAACTGTTTTTT. Full variable domain (outside the CDR3, taken from reference TRBV28 and TRBJ1-4): DVKVTQSSRYLVKRTGEKVFLECVQDMDHENMFWYRQDPGLGLRLIYFSYDVKMKEKGDIPEGYSVSREKKERFSLILESASTNQTSMYLCASSFRLRVNEKLFFGSGTQLSVL.

The chain combines TRBV7-9 with TRBJ2-3, with TRBD1 identical over 8 bases. Germline V gene data show CDR1 as SEHNR and CDR2 as FQNEAQ (reference sequence). CDR3 length: 14 amino acids. J gave up 1 base and V 5 bases, and 2 bases lay outside the gene matches. The CDR3 nucleotides read TGTGCCAGCAGCGTGACAGGGGGCACAGATACGCAGTATTTT. It encodes CASSVTGGTDTQYF. Full variable domain (remainder filled in from reference TRBV7-9 and TRBJ2-3): DTGVSQNPRHKITKRGQNVTFRCDPISEHNRLYWYRQTLGQGPEFLTYFQNEAQLEKSRLLSDRFSAERPKGSFSTLEIQRTEQGDSAMYLCASSVTGGTDTQYFGPGTRLTVL.

This chain joins TRBV6-5 and TRBJ2-1; D ambiguous. In germline, CDR1 is MNHEY, CDR2 SVGAGI. There are 13 residues in the CDR3. Trimming left V 6 bases short and J 7 bases short, with 13 bases between. CDR3 sequence (DNA): TGTGCCAGCAGATTCGGAGAAACGAATGAGCAGTTCTTC. Translated: CASRFGETNEQFF.

The chain combines TRBV28 with TRBJ2-2; tentatively, D is TRBD1 or TRBD2 (5 bases each). The V gene lost 11 bases and the J gene lost 0 bases, with 10 bases spanning the gap. Germline V gene sequence: CDR1 MDHEN, CDR2 SYDVKM. The CDR3 loop spans 13 amino acids. The CDR3 reads CAGGRTNTGELFF. The CDR3 DNA reads TGTGCCGGGGGACGGACGAACACCGGGGAGCTGTTTTTT.

The chain is built from TRBV4-3 and TRBJ2-5; possible D gene TRBD2, 6 bases. Germline V gene lookup returns CDR1 LGHNA and CDR2 YSLEER. Trimming shortened V by 4 bases and J by 7 bases, and 22 bases separated the two germline ends. This CDR3 has 16 residues. CDR3 bases: TGCGCCAGCAGCCGAGACCGGGGGTCAGGGATTGGGACCCAGTACTTC. It is translated as CASSRDRGSGIGTQYF.

This rearrangement joins TRBV28 to TRBJ2-3, with 14 bases fitting TRBD2. The CDR3 has 15 amino acids. Trimming cost V 8 bases and J 5 bases; bases outside gene matches: 6. Germline CDR1 reads MDHEN; CDR2 reads SYDVKM. CDR3 amino acids: CASRLAGGPRDTQYF. The CDR3 nucleotides are TGTGCCAGCCGACTAGCGGGAGGGCCAAGAGATACGCAGTATTTT.

V gene TRBV5-1 combines with J gene TRBJ1-2; maybe TRBD1 (5 bases). The CDR3 spans 13 residues. V lost 2 bases and J 3 bases, leaving 8 bases between the germline ends. Germline CDR1 reads SGHRS; CDR2 reads YFSETQ. The CDR3 coding sequence is TGCGCCAGCAGCTTTTTGACAGACTATGGCTACACCTTC. Residues: CASSFLTDYGYTF.

The gene calls are TRBV7-2 and TRBJ1-2, with D perhaps TRBD1 (5 bases). Germline V gives CDR1 SGHTA, CDR2 FQGNSA. The CDR3 extends over 18 amino acids. V dropped 5 bases and J dropped 5 bases, with 27 bases sitting between them. The CDR3 protein is CASSLSILQASEDYGYTF. The CDR3 bases are TGTGCCAGCAGCCTATCCATCCTACAGGCCTCGGAAGATTATGGCTACACCTTC.

The chain is built from TRBV5-1 and TRBJ2-1; D not resolved. CDR1 is SGHRS, CDR2 YFSETQ, per germline. V was trimmed by 0 bases and J by 6 bases, leaving 10 bases between them. The CDR3 consists of 14 residues. The CDR3 DNA follows: TGCGCCAGCAGCTTGGCGGGCATTGTCAATGAGCAGTTCTTC. Translating it yields CASSLAGIVNEQFF.

On this clone itself: Compared with germline, one end of the junction differs, possibly owing to a read error. The rearrangement links TRBV18 to TRBJ2-7, with TRBD1 identical over 7 bases. Per the germline V gene, CDR1 is KGHSH and CDR2 is LQKENI. This CDR3 has 16 residues. CDR3 bases: TGTGCCAGCTCCCCACAGGGGCTTCTGTACCAGGACGAGCAGTACTTC. Protein product: CASSPQGLLYQDEQYF.

In its sample, this clone was seen a few times. This chain connects TRBV9 to TRBJ1-2, with TRBD1 matching over 12 bases. The CDR3 has 16 amino acids. The germline CDR1 and CDR2 sequences are SGDLS and YYNGEE. V trimming: 4 bases; J trimming: 7 bases; junction bases outside the gene matches: 11. The CDR3 DNA reads TGTGCCAGCAGCCCCGCCGGGACAGGGGGCTGGTCTGGCTACACCTTC. Encoded protein: CASSPAGTGGWSGYTF.

This sequence joins TRBV12-1 and TRBJ1-6. TRBV12-1 is tagged as a pseudogene. This CDR3 has 19 residues. The CDR3 nucleotides read TGTGCCAGCAGCTTTTTAGGAGCAAAAACAAGCTCCTATAATTCACCCCTCCACTTT. Translating gives CASSFLGAKTSSYNSPLHF.

This chain joins TRBV6-1 and TRBJ2-7; the match to TRBD1 covers 9 bases. V dropped 4 bases and J dropped 2; count of bases not matched to a gene: 15. Germline V gene sequence: CDR1 MNHNS, CDR2 SASEGT. The CDR3 runs 18 residues. The CDR3 DNA reads TGTGCCAGCAGTGGGCGAATGCCGGGACAGGGCTCCCCCTACGAGCAGTACTTC. As protein: CASSGRMPGQGSPYEQYF.

V is TRBV10-3 and J is TRBJ2-7, with TRBD2 matching over 9 bases. The CDR3 consists of 14 residues. Germline values: CDR1 ENHRY, CDR2 SYGVKD. Trimming removed 4 bases from V and 5 bases from J; junction bases left unmatched: 6. The CDR3 region has the DNA TGTGCCATCAGTGCCGCGGGAGGGGGCCACGAGCAGTACTTC. This encodes CAISAAGGGHEQYF.

The CDR3 reads CASSQDKGFYEQYF. As DNA, the CDR3 is TGCGCCAGCAGCCAAGATAAGGGGTTCTACGAGCAGTACTTC. V gene TRBV4-3 combines with J gene TRBJ2-7, with D possibly being TRBD1 (5 bases). Germline CDR1 LGHNA, CDR2 YSLEER. This CDR3 is 14 amino acids long. V dropped 0 bases and J dropped 3 bases, with 9 bases sitting between them.